What follows are 3 T cell receptor beta chains derived from one specimen sequenced in a study of T cells in localized non-small cell lung cancer. Only in-frame clones appear in the TCRdb table, and some are missing; sequencing was by immunoSEQ multiplex PCR. The sample lists about 28,000 clones; approximately 84% were seen once. Material: peripheral blood mononuclear cells, obtained before any cancer treatment. The receptor set was obtained from a man aged 35 to 69 with stage III lung adenocarcinoma.

The chain couples TRBV10-2 to TRBJ2-3; D may be TRBD2 (6 bases). With 5 bases removed from V and 5 bases from J, the gap between germline ends came to 17 bases. This CDR3 spans 15 amino acids. From germline, CDR1 is WSHSY and CDR2 SAAADI. CDR3 amino acids: CASSRSGRSEDTQYF. The CDR3 DNA is TGCGCCAGCAGTCGGTCCGGGAGATCAGAAGATACGCAGTATTTT.

The chain combines TRBV28 with TRBJ2-7; the match to TRBD1 covers 7 bases. In germline, CDR1 is MDHEN, CDR2 SYDVKM. V was pared by 5 bases and J by 2 bases, with 6 bases of the junction left unmatched. This CDR3 spans 14 amino acids. CDR3 DNA: TGTGCCAGCAGTCCAGTGCAGGGGGCCTACGAGCAGTACTTC. Protein sequence: CASSPVQGAYEQYF. The whole variable domain, filled in from reference TRBV28 and TRBJ2-7, reads DVKVTQSSRYLVKRTGEKVFLECVQDMDHENMFWYRQDPGLGLRLIYFSYDVKMKEKGDIPEGYSVSREKKERFSLILESASTNQTSMYLCASSPVQGAYEQYFGPGTRLTVT.

This clone was recorded a few times. The chain has TRBV28 and TRBJ1-6, with 8 bases fitting TRBD1. The CDR3 is 14 residues long. Trimming cost V 5 bases and J 9 bases; bases outside gene matches: 6. CDR1 and CDR2 from the germline V gene are MDHEN and SYDVKM. The CDR3 DNA sequence: TGTGCCAGCAGTGGACAGGGCGTTAGTTCACCCCTCCACTTT. It encodes CASSGQGVSSPLHF.